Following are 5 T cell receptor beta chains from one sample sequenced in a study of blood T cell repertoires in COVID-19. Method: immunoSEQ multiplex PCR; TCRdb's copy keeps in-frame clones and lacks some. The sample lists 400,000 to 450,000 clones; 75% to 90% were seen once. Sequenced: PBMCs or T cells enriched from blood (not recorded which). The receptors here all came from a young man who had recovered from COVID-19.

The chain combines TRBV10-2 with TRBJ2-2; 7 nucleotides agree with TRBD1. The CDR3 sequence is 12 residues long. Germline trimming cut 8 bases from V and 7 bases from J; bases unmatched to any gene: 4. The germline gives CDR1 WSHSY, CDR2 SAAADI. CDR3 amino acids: CASQGQFGELFF. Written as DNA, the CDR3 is TGCGCCAGCCAGGGACAGTTCGGGGAGCTGTTTTTT.

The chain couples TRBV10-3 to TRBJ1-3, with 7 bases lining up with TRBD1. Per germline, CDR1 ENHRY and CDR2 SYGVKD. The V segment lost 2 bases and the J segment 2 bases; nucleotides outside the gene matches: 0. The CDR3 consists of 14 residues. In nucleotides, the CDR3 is TGTGCCATCAGTGAGAGGGGGCCTGGAAACACCATATATTTT. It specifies CAISERGPGNTIYF.

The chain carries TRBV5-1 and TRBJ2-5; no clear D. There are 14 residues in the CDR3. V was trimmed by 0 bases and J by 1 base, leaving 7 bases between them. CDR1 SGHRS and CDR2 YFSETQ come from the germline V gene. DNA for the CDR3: TGCGCCAGCAGCTTGGTCTCTACCCAAGAGACCCAGTACTTC. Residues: CASSLVSTQETQYF.

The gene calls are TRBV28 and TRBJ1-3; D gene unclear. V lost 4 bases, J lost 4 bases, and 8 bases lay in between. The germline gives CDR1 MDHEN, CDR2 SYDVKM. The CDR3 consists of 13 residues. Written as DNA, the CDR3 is TGTGCCAGCAGTTCCGGGAAGGGAAACACCATATATTTT. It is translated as CASSSGKGNTIYF.

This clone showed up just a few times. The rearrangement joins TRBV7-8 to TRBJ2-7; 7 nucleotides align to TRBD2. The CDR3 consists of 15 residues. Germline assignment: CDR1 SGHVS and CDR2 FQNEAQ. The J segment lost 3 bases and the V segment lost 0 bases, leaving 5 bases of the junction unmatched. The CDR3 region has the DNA TGTGCCAGCAGCTTAGCGGCGGGCGGGAGCTACGAGCAGTACTTC. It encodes CASSLAAGGSYEQYF.